This is a list of T cell receptor beta chains from one sample in a study of regulatory T cells in long-lasting Graves disease. In TCRdb, the multiplex PCR reads were re-called with MiXCR into one record per CDR3 protein. The sample consists of a few hundred thousand distinct CDR3 sequences, around 20% of them appearing once. Here the sequenced sample was peripheral blood mononuclear cells (PBMCs), taken at new diagnosis, from a patient treated with antithyroid drugs. All receptors come from a female donor with Graves disease. The CDR3 runs from the conserved cysteine through the conserved F or W. The D gene is left open where the match is weak. Where a row states a size, it is once, few, many or the class of an expanded clone; other rows omit it.

V: TRBV15
D: -
length: 14
size: once
J: TRBJ1-1
CDR3: CATSRDPRNTEAFF
DNA: TGTGCCACCAGCAGAGACCCCAGGAACACTGAAGCTTTCTTT

V: TRBV5-1
D: -
length: 13
size: many
J: TRBJ1-2
CDR3: CASSWGTTYGYTF
DNA: TGCGCCAGCAGCTGGGGGACAACCTATGGCTACACCTTC

V: TRBV20-1
D: -
length: 13
size: many
J: TRBJ1-4
CDR3: CSARGRGGEKLFF
DNA: TGCAGTGCTAGAGGCAGGGGAGGTGAAAAACTGTTTTTT

V: TRBV12-3/TRBV12-4
D: TRBD2
length: 19
size: -
J: TRBJ2-1
CDR3: CASSPPGLAGSSSYNEQFF
DNA: TGTGCCAGCAGTCCACCGGGACTAGCGGGGTCGAGCTCCTACAATGAGCAGTTCTTC

V: TRBV4-2
D: TRBD1
length: 17
size: -
J: TRBJ2-5
CDR3: CASSPYITVGTVATQYF
DNA: TGTGCCAGCAGCCCCTACATCACGGTCGGGACAGTGGCGACCCAGTACTTC

V: TRBV2
D: -
length: 14
size: many
J: TRBJ1-2
CDR3: CASSEGGSLYGYTF
DNA: TGTGCCAGCAGTGAGGGGGGGTCCCTCTATGGCTACACCTTC

V: TRBV7-2
D: TRBD2
length: 18
size: many
J: TRBJ2-3
CDR3: CASSFSSRGGRSTDTQYF
DNA: TGTGCCAGCAGCTTCTCGAGTCGGGGGGGCCGTAGCACAGATACGCAGTATTTT

V: TRBV19
D: -
length: 13
size: many
J: TRBJ1-1
CDR3: CASSRAGWSEAFF
DNA: TGTGCCAGTAGCCGGGCAGGATGGAGCGAAGCTTTCTTT

V: TRBV5-5
D: TRBD1
length: 18
size: -
J: TRBJ2-2
CDR3: CASSKYYRGLTNTGELFF
DNA: TGTGCCAGCAGTAAATATTACAGGGGCCTTACGAACACCGGGGAGCTGTTTTTT

V: TRBV12-3/TRBV12-4
D: TRBD1
length: 14
size: -
J: TRBJ1-1
CDR3: CASTPSGGDTEAFF
DNA: TGTGCCAGCACCCCTTCAGGGGGGGATACTGAAGCTTTCTTT

V: TRBV6-1
D: TRBD1
length: 16
size: many
J: TRBJ1-4
CDR3: CASRRTGRLGYDDWFF
DNA: TGTGCCAGCAGGCGGACAGGGCGATTGGGGTACGATGACTGGTTTTTT

V: TRBV7-3
D: TRBD2
length: 16
size: -
J: TRBJ2-5
CDR3: CASRSLGLAGQETQYF
DNA: TGTGCCAGCCGGTCCTTGGGGCTAGCGGGCCAAGAGACCCAGTACTTC

V: TRBV28
D: -
length: 15
size: many
J: TRBJ1-5
CDR3: CASSVSGTSNQPQHF
DNA: TGTGCCAGCAGTGTATCGGGCACCAGCAATCAGCCCCAGCATTTT

V: TRBV15
D: -
length: 13
size: many
J: TRBJ2-3
CDR3: CATSRDPSDTQYF
DNA: TGTGCCACCAGCAGAGATCCCTCCGATACGCAGTATTTT

V: TRBV19
D: TRBD1
length: 14
size: -
J: TRBJ2-2
CDR3: CASSLGQGSGELFF
DNA: TGTGCCAGTAGTCTGGGACAGGGGTCCGGGGAGCTGTTTTTT

V: TRBV6-5
D: -
length: 15
size: many
J: TRBJ1-4
CDR3: CASSYSAGTNEKLFF
DNA: TGTGCCAGCAGTTACTCCGCGGGAACTAATGAAAAACTGTTTTTT

V: TRBV12-3/TRBV12-4
D: -
length: 12
size: many
J: TRBJ2-7
CDR3: CASSIPPYEQYF
DNA: TGTGCCAGCAGTATTCCCCCCTACGAGCAGTACTTC

V: TRBV2
D: -
length: 14
size: many
J: TRBJ1-1
CDR3: CASSFPAGDTEAFF
DNA: TGTGCCAGCAGTTTCCCTGCGGGGGACACTGAAGCTTTCTTT

V: TRBV6-5
D: -
length: 15
size: many
J: TRBJ2-1
CDR3: CASSSPGRDYNEQFF
DNA: TGTGCCAGCAGTTCACCAGGGCGGGACTACAATGAGCAGTTCTTC

V: TRBV18
D: -
length: 13
size: many
J: TRBJ2-5
CDR3: CASSPPSTETQYF
DNA: TGTGCCAGCTCACCACCTAGCACGGAGACCCAGTACTTC

V: TRBV11-2
D: -
length: 12
size: many
J: TRBJ2-5
CDR3: CASSFRGETQYF
DNA: TGTGCCAGCAGCTTTAGGGGGGAGACCCAGTACTTC

V: TRBV24-1
D: TRBD1
length: 15
size: -
J: TRBJ2-7
CDR3: CATSDQRTGAYEQYF
DNA: TGTGCCACCAGTGATCAGCGGACAGGAGCCTACGAGCAGTACTTC

V: TRBV20-1
D: -
length: 14
size: many
J: TRBJ1-3
CDR3: CSAIRGPSGNTIYF
DNA: TGCAGTGCTATCCGCGGACCTTCTGGAAACACCATATATTTT

V: TRBV18
D: -
length: 15
size: many
J: TRBJ2-1
CDR3: CASSLTSDFYNEQFF
DNA: TGTGCCAGCTCACTTACATCGGACTTCTACAATGAGCAGTTCTTC

V: TRBV7-2
D: -
length: 14
size: many
J: TRBJ1-5
CDR3: CASSLGWTGQPQHF
DNA: TGTGCCAGCAGCTTAGGGTGGACGGGACAGCCCCAGCATTTT